A selection of T cell receptor beta chains follows, all from one sample in a study of identifying expanded T cells in peripheral blood. The repertoire was sequenced with immunoSEQ multiplex PCR; TCRdb's copy has only in-frame clones and lacks some. The sample includes approximately 100,000 clones, 87% of them seen just once. Material for sequencing was blood. The receptors were gathered from a person aged 18 to 75 in good health. Each CDR3 is given without its conserved first and last residue. D genes are given only for firm matches.

v_call: TRBV7-8; d_call: -; j_call: TRBJ1-2; cdr3_aa: ASSPLFGYT
v_call: TRBV27; d_call: -; j_call: TRBJ2-3; cdr3_aa: ASSFFSPRTDTQY
v_call: TRBV9; d_call: TRBD1; j_call: TRBJ2-5; cdr3_aa: ASSVDRETQY
v_call: TRBV15; d_call: -; j_call: TRBJ2-7; cdr3_aa: ATSRAGHGSYEQY
v_call: TRBV12-2; d_call: -; j_call: TRBJ2-7; cdr3_aa: ASRSNRLADTYEQY
v_call: TRBV7-8; d_call: TRBD2; j_call: TRBJ2-5; cdr3_aa: ASSLDGTSDGTQY
v_call: TRBV4-2; d_call: -; j_call: TRBJ1-4; cdr3_aa: ASSQELNEKLF
v_call: TRBV5-4; d_call: TRBD1; j_call: TRBJ1-1; cdr3_aa: ASSLQGVNTEAF
v_call: TRBV6-5; d_call: TRBD1; j_call: TRBJ1-2; cdr3_aa: ASSYSFPQGEYGYT
v_call: TRBV28; d_call: TRBD2; j_call: TRBJ2-1; cdr3_aa: ASSDPRARGDEQF
v_call: TRBV7-2; d_call: -; j_call: TRBJ1-5; cdr3_aa: ASSFAPDQPQH
v_call: TRBV7-9; d_call: TRBD1; j_call: TRBJ2-7; cdr3_aa: ASSATGNYEQY
v_call: TRBV5-1; d_call: TRBD1; j_call: TRBJ1-2; cdr3_aa: ASSGDSLYGYT
v_call: TRBV9; d_call: -; j_call: TRBJ1-2; cdr3_aa: ASSVAHPGMDYGYT
v_call: TRBV10-2; d_call: TRBD1; j_call: TRBJ1-2; cdr3_aa: ASSSWTGSYT
v_call: TRBV28; d_call: -; j_call: TRBJ1-1; cdr3_aa: ASSFRGLPRLF
v_call: TRBV7-2; d_call: -; j_call: TRBJ1-2; cdr3_aa: ASSLAPLGGKFYGYT
v_call: TRBV7-2; d_call: TRBD1; j_call: TRBJ1-2; cdr3_aa: ASSLTAGTAYGYT
v_call: TRBV10-3; d_call: -; j_call: TRBJ1-2; cdr3_aa: AISESIGDYGYT
v_call: TRBV29-1; d_call: TRBD1; j_call: TRBJ1-2; cdr3_aa: SVDEDRGDYGYT
v_call: TRBV7-9; d_call: -; j_call: TRBJ2-3; cdr3_aa: ASSLRAWTDTQY
v_call: TRBV15; d_call: -; j_call: TRBJ1-1; cdr3_aa: ATSRAWGGVNTEAF
v_call: TRBV28; d_call: -; j_call: TRBJ1-1; cdr3_aa: AITTRADTEAF
v_call: TRBV7-9; d_call: -; j_call: TRBJ1-6; cdr3_aa: ASSLIGAANSPLH
v_call: TRBV11-3; d_call: -; j_call: TRBJ2-3; cdr3_aa: ASSLAGGPTDTQY
v_call: TRBV9; d_call: TRBD2; j_call: TRBJ2-5; cdr3_aa: ASSGSGVQETQY
v_call: TRBV10-3; d_call: TRBD1; j_call: TRBJ1-5; cdr3_aa: AISESGPGQGSNQPQH
v_call: TRBV6-5; d_call: -; j_call: TRBJ1-1; cdr3_aa: ASSLLGGLTEAF
v_call: TRBV10-3; d_call: TRBD1; j_call: TRBJ2-7; cdr3_aa: AISVTGDEQY
v_call: TRBV13; d_call: TRBD2; j_call: TRBJ2-7; cdr3_aa: ASSPGTSGEQY
v_call: TRBV5-1; d_call: -; j_call: TRBJ2-2; cdr3_aa: ASKQGYTGELF